Following are 26 T cell receptor beta chains from one sample sequenced in a study of T cells of healthy individuals. TCRdb fed the 5' RACE reads into MiXCR, producing one record per CDR3 protein. The data hold around 63,000 distinct CDR3 sequences, with 15% to 20% observed a single time. All receptors derive from a human donor in good health.

This clonotype occurred a few times. The rearrangement uses TRBV5-5 and TRBJ1-1; D not resolved. The CDR3 is 13 residues long. V was cut by 0 bases and J by 8 bases, with 11 bases left in between. Germline V lookup: CDR1 SGHKS, CDR2 YYEKEE (reference sequence). The CDR3, as DNA: TGTGCCAGCAGCTTGGCCGAGGGCGGAGAAGCTTTCTTT. Protein: CASSLAEGGEAFF.

This chain uses TRBV20-1 with TRBJ1-2; 7 bases align to TRBD1. Germline assignment: CDR1 DFQATT and CDR2 SNEGSKA (reference sequence). Trimming took 6 bases from V and 2 from J; bases not matched to a gene: 9. The CDR3 has 14 amino acids. The CDR3 DNA is TGCAGTGCCCAACAGGGGAGTGTGAACTATGGCTACACCTTC. Amino acid sequence: CSAQQGSVNYGYTF.

The V gene is TRBV20-1, the J gene TRBJ2-7, with a possible D match to TRBD1 (7 bases). Germline V gives CDR1 DFQATT, CDR2 SNEGSKA (reference sequence). This CDR3 is built from 16 residues. V was trimmed by 5 bases and J by 4 bases, leaving 24 bases between them. The CDR3 nucleotides are TGCAGTGCTCCCTCGATTAAGCAGGGGGGAATATACGAGCAGTACTTC. Its protein product is CSAPSIKQGGIYEQYF.

This clonotype has a count of ten or more. The chain carries TRBV20-1 and TRBJ1-5, with TRBD1 matching 8 bases. V gave up 6 bases and J gave up 7 bases; unmatched junction bases: 8. The germline V gene encodes CDR1 DFQATT and CDR2 SNEGSKA (reference sequence). CDR3 length equals 13 residues. The CDR3 reads CSAQTGVGQPQHF. The DNA for the CDR3 is TGCAGTGCCCAGACAGGGGTGGGCCAGCCCCAGCATTTT.

The table lists this clonotype with many counts. The genes are TRBV12-3 or TRBV12-4 and TRBJ1-1; D may be TRBD1 (6 bases). Trimming removed 6 bases from V and 3 bases from J, with 23 bases in between. The CDR3 is made up of 17 amino acids. The CDR3 sequence: CASRAGSGAVSDTEAFF. CDR3 DNA: TGTGCCAGCAGGGCCGGGTCAGGGGCGGTTAGTGACACTGAAGCTTTCTTT.

The chain carries TRBV7-6 and TRBJ2-3; unclear D gene. Looked up from germline, CDR1 is SGHVS and CDR2 is FNYEAQ. Trimming removed 6 bases from V and 0 bases from J, with 19 bases in between. The CDR3 runs 17 residues. DNA of the CDR3: TGTGCCAGCAGTCTCCCCCGACTCCATCCTAGCACAGATACGCAGTATTTT. Translation gives CASSLPRLHPSTDTQYF.

This clonotype was counted a few times. The chain employs TRBV7-9 and TRBJ2-7; weak D call: TRBD1 (6 bases). V shed 5 bases and J shed 5 bases, with 16 bases lying between them. The CDR3 is made up of 14 amino acids. CDR1 SEHNR and CDR2 FQNEAQ come from the germline V gene (reference sequence). CDR3 in DNA: TGTGCCAGCAGCCACCAGGGTAGGGACAACGAGCAGTACTTC. It encodes CASSHQGRDNEQYF.

There are many counts of this clonotype. The CDR3 loop reads CASSLWGSGPGNEQFF. For the CDR3, the DNA is TGTGCCAGCAGCTTATGGGGTAGCGGGCCGGGCAATGAGCAGTTCTTC. The rearrangement joins TRBV5-6 to TRBJ2-1; 7 bases fit TRBD2. CDR1 is SGHDT, CDR2 YYEEEE, per germline. This CDR3 comprises 16 residues. V gave up 2 bases and J gave up 6 bases; unmatched junction bases: 11.

The V and J genes are TRBV2 and TRBJ2-1, with TRBD2 identical over 12 bases. CDR3 length equals 15 residues. V lost 8 bases to trimming and J lost 6 bases; unmatched junction nucleotides: 8. From germline, CDR1 is SNHLY and CDR2 FYNNEI. The CDR3, as DNA: TGTGCCAGCGTAGTTAGACTAGCGGGGGCCAATGAGCAGTTCTTC. Protein sequence: CASVVRLAGANEQFF.

This clonotype has more than one count but fewer than ten. The chain carries TRBV19 and TRBJ2-3, with D perhaps TRBD1 (5 bases). Germline lookup yields CDR1 LNHDA and CDR2 SQIVND (reference sequence). The CDR3 is made up of 14 amino acids. Trimming left V 2 bases short and J 6 bases short, with 12 bases between. The CDR3 nucleotides are TGTGCCAGTAGTATACGGCAGGGAAGGGATACGCAGTATTTT. Protein product: CASSIRQGRDTQYF.

The J gene is TRBJ2-3, the V gene TRBV20-1; D remains unclear. V lost 1 base and J 8 bases, leaving 13 bases between the germline ends. The germline V gene has CDR1 DFQATT and CDR2 SNEGSKA (reference sequence). The CDR3 is 13 amino acids. CDR3 residues: CSARGESSSTQYF. For the CDR3, the DNA is TGCAGTGCTAGAGGTGAAAGTAGCTCTACGCAGTATTTT.

This clonotype was detected many times. The J gene is TRBJ2-7, the V gene TRBV10-3; 8 bases align to TRBD2. The junction had 7 bases not matched to a gene; V was cut back by 4 bases and J by 2 bases. Germline assignment: CDR1 ENHRY and CDR2 SYGVKD. There are 15 residues in the CDR3. The CDR3 sequence: CAISGIAGSTYEQYF. CDR3 DNA sequence: TGTGCCATCAGTGGAATAGCGGGATCGACCTACGAGCAGTACTTC.

A few counts support this clonotype. The J gene is TRBJ2-7, the V gene TRBV14; a possible D gene is TRBD1 (6 bases). The CDR3 spans 14 residues. Germline loops: CDR1 SGHDN, CDR2 FVKESK. Between the trimmed V and J ends, which lost 3 bases and 6 bases, there was a span of 15 bases. The CDR3 DNA reads as TGTGCCAGCAGCCACGGCAGGGGAAGGGGCGAGCAGTACTTC. It translates to CASSHGRGRGEQYF. Based on the CDR3 plus reference TRBV14 and TRBJ2-7, the full variable domain is EAGVTQFPSHSVIEKGQTVTLRCDPISGHDNLYWYRRVMGKEIKFLLHFVKESKQDESGMPNNRFLAERTGGTYSTLKVQPAELEDSGVYFCASSHGRGRGEQYFGPGTRLTVT.

In this sample, this clonotype turned up a few times. The CDR3 region has the DNA TGCAGTGCCCCGAGGCCTCTAGCCAAAAACATTCAGTACTTC. It is translated as CSAPRPLAKNIQYF. The chain uses TRBV20-1 and TRBJ2-4, with unresolved D. The V end lost 6 bases, the J end lost 0 bases, and 12 bases lay between the germline ends. CDR1 DFQATT and CDR2 SNEGSKA come from the germline V gene (reference sequence). The CDR3 is made up of 14 amino acids.

This clonotype was seen at least ten times. The chain combines TRBV20-1 with TRBJ1-5, with 7 bases aligning to TRBD1. With V trimmed by 6 bases and J by 4 bases, 6 bases remained unmatched. This CDR3 spans 13 amino acids. The germline V gene has CDR1 DFQATT and CDR2 SNEGSKA (reference sequence). The CDR3: CSAPDRNNQPQHF. Written as DNA, the CDR3 is TGCAGTGCCCCGGACAGGAATAATCAGCCCCAGCATTTT.

This chain uses TRBV30 with TRBJ2-1, with 9 bases fitting TRBD1. Germline V gene lookup returns CDR1 GTSNPN and CDR2 SVGIG (reference sequence). J was trimmed by 7 bases and V by 2 bases; bases with no gene match: 9. The CDR3 runs 15 residues. The CDR3: CAWSPWTGEENEQFF. The CDR3 DNA sequence: TGTGCCTGGAGTCCTTGGACAGGGGAAGAGAATGAGCAGTTCTTC.

This clonotype was observed a handful of times. This sequence joins TRBV7-3 and TRBJ2-2; D is unclear. CDR1 is SGHTA and CDR2 is FQGTGA in the germline V gene. This CDR3 is built from 13 residues. Trimming left V 2 bases short and J 0 bases short, with 1 base between. The DNA of the CDR3 is TGTGCCAGCAGCTTATCGAACACCGGGGAGCTGTTTTTT. This gives the protein CASSLSNTGELFF.

The chain combines TRBV12-3 or TRBV12-4 with TRBJ1-5; D is perhaps TRBD1 (6 bases). V gave up 1 base and J gave up 8 bases, with 15 bases separating them. CDR3 size: 15 residues. CDR3: CASSLGGQGNKPQHF. DNA for the CDR3: TGTGCCAGCAGTTTAGGGGGGCAGGGTAACAAGCCCCAGCATTTT.

This clonotype has more than one count but fewer than ten. The chain joins TRBV10-3 to TRBJ2-1; D remains unclear. The CDR3 is 17 residues long. Germline V gives CDR1 ENHRY, CDR2 SYGVKD. Trimming left V 0 bases short and J 1 base short, with 13 bases between. CDR3 loop: CAISESRRLGSYNEQFF. CDR3 in DNA: TGTGCCATCAGTGAGTCGAGAAGGTTGGGATCCTACAATGAGCAGTTCTTC.

The rearrangement uses TRBV2 and TRBJ1-5; perhaps TRBD1 as D (6 bases). The length of the CDR3 is 15 residues. Germline CDR1 reads SNHLY; CDR2 reads FYNNEI. Trimming shortened V by 7 bases and J by 5 bases, and 18 bases separated the two germline ends. The CDR3 DNA reads as TGTGCCAGCACCATGAGGGGGTTCCGGGATCAGCCCCAGCATTTT. This encodes CASTMRGFRDQPQHF. Combining the CDR3 with reference TRBV2 and TRBJ1-5 gives the whole variable domain EPEVTQTPSHQVTQMGQEVILRCVPISNHLYFYWYRQILGQKVEFLVSFYNNEISEKSEIFDDQFSVERPDGSNFTLKIRSTKLEDSAMYFCASTMRGFRDQPQHFGDGTRLSIL.

This clonotype was counted many times. CDR3 in amino acids: CASSKARTGEVTEAFF. CDR3 sequence (DNA): TGTGCCAGCAGTAAGGCCCGGACAGGGGAGGTGACTGAAGCTTTCTTT. V gene TRBV28 combines with J gene TRBJ1-1; 9 bases map to TRBD1. CDR3 length: 16 amino acids. V lost 5 bases, J lost 5 bases, and 12 bases stayed unmatched. Germline values: CDR1 MDHEN, CDR2 SYDVKM. The full variable domain, its missing parts supplied by reference TRBV28 and TRBJ1-1, is DVKVTQSSRYLVKRTGEKVFLECVQDMDHENMFWYRQDPGLGLRLIYFSYDVKMKEKGDIPEGYSVSREKKERFSLILESASTNQTSMYLCASSKARTGEVTEAFFGQGTRLTVV.

This clonotype appeared a few times. This chain uses TRBV5-6 with TRBJ2-2; unclear D gene. The germline V gene encodes CDR1 SGHDT and CDR2 YYEEEE. This CDR3 contains 13 residues. With 0 bases removed from V and 6 bases from J, the gap between germline ends came to 6 bases. CDR3 sequence (DNA): TGTGCCAGCAGCTTGGGGGTTGCCGGGGAGCTGTTTTTT. Translated, it gives CASSLGVAGELFF.

This clonotype showed up many times. J is TRBJ1-5 and V is TRBV3-1; weak D call: TRBD1 (5 bases). Germline V lookup: CDR1 LGHDT, CDR2 YNNKEL (reference sequence). V lost 1 base to trimming and J lost 7 bases, with 8 bases between them. This CDR3 has 13 amino acids. CDR3 coding DNA: TGTGCCAGCAGCCAAGTGGGGGGGCAGCCCCAGCATTTT. Its protein product is CASSQVGGQPQHF.

This clonotype was picked up many times. This chain uses TRBV10-3 with TRBJ1-1; D is unclear. V was trimmed by 6 bases and J by 0 bases, leaving 2 bases between them. Germline CDR1 is ENHRY and CDR2 is SYGVKD. CDR3 length equals 11 residues. CDR3 sequence reads: CAIRMNTEAFF. Written as DNA, the CDR3 is TGTGCCATCAGAATGAACACTGAAGCTTTCTTT.

The genes are TRBV12-3 or TRBV12-4 and TRBJ2-1, with D unresolved. The CDR3 extends over 12 amino acids. V shed 4 bases and J shed 12 bases, with 13 bases lying between them. Written as DNA, the CDR3 is TGTGCCAGCAGTTCCCGATTGGTTGGGCAGTTCTTC. This translates into CASSSRLVGQFF.

The CDR3 region is CSASASGRTETQYF. The CDR3 DNA reads TGCAGTGCTAGCGCTAGCGGGAGAACGGAGACCCAGTACTTC. This chain joins TRBV20-1 and TRBJ2-5; the match to TRBD2 covers 10 bases. Germline V lookup: CDR1 DFQATT, CDR2 SNEGSKA (reference sequence). The CDR3 is 14 residues long. Germline trimming cut 3 bases from V and 5 bases from J; bases unmatched to any gene: 6.